Below are 17 T cell receptor beta chains sequenced from a single sample in a study of blood T cell repertoires in COVID-19. The table came from immunoSEQ multiplex PCR; TCRdb's copy has only in-frame clones and leaves some out. In the table there are roughly 57,000 clones, around 87% of which are singletons. Sequencing was performed on peripheral blood. All receptors come from a man in his sixties with active or convalescent COVID-19.

This chain links TRBV7-8 with TRBJ1-1; D is possibly TRBD1 (6 bases). The CDR3 spans 13 residues. V was cut by 7 bases and J by 1 base, with 10 bases left in between. Germline V CDR1 and CDR2: SGHVS, FQNEAQ. The CDR3 sequence: CASKRTENTEAFF. The CDR3 DNA reads as TGTGCCAGCAAGAGGACAGAGAACACTGAAGCTTTCTTT.

This chain joins TRBV4-3 and TRBJ1-6; D is unresolved. Germline V lookup: CDR1 LGHNA, CDR2 YSLEER. Between the trimmed V and J ends, which lost 0 bases and 2 bases, there was a span of 5 bases. This CDR3 comprises 15 residues. DNA of the CDR3: TGCGCCAGCAGCCAAGACAGGACCTATAATTCACCCCTCCACTTT. This encodes CASSQDRTYNSPLHF.

The genes are TRBV4-1 and TRBJ1-5; 9 nucleotides line up with TRBD1. The CDR3 covers 17 residues. V shed 0 bases, J shed 4 bases, and the junction held 7 bases outside the gene matches. The germline CDR1 and CDR2 sequences are MGHRA and YSYEKL. CDR3 DNA sequence: TGCGCCAGCAGCCAAGAAGATGGACAGGGGTTTAATCAGCCCCAGCATTTT. This gives the protein CASSQEDGQGFNQPQHF.

V gene TRBV5-4 combines with J gene TRBJ2-7, with D perhaps matching TRBD2 (5 bases). V lost 6 bases to trimming and J lost 5 bases, with 15 bases between them. This CDR3 region has 13 residues. Per germline, CDR1 SGHNT and CDR2 YYREEE (reference sequence). The CDR3 DNA reads TGTGCCAGCAACCCCGGACTCCACGACGAGCAGTACTTC. This encodes CASNPGLHDEQYF.

CDR3 protein: CASSRGLNTEAFF. Written as DNA, the CDR3 is TGTGCCAGCAGTCGAGGTCTGAACACTGAAGCTTTCTTT. The chain joins TRBV12-3 or TRBV12-4 to TRBJ1-1, with D unclear. Trimming pared 5 bases from V and 0 bases from J, leaving 7 bases between. This CDR3 region has 13 residues.

For this clone: At the DNA level, this CDR3 is encoded by other sequences in the same sample as well. This sequence joins TRBV5-1 and TRBJ2-2, with D possibly matching TRBD1 (5 bases). The germline V and J ends were trimmed by 2 bases and 1 base, with 6 bases remaining between them. Looked up from germline, CDR1 is SGHRS and CDR2 is YFSETQ. The CDR3 is made up of 14 amino acids. Written as DNA, the CDR3 is TGCGCCAGCAGCTTAGGACAGAACACCGGGGAGCTGTTTTTT. As protein: CASSLGQNTGELFF.

The chain joins TRBV25-1 to TRBJ1-6, with 7 bases lining up with TRBD1. The CDR3 runs 15 residues. The germline gives CDR1 MGHDK, CDR2 SYGVNS. With V trimmed by 1 base and J by 7 bases, 4 bases remained unmatched. CDR3 DNA: TGTGCCAGCAGTGAATCGGGACAGAAAAATTCACCCCTCCACTTT. This sequence encodes CASSESGQKNSPLHF.

The J gene is TRBJ1-5, the V gene TRBV11-2, with 12 positions matching TRBD1. CDR1 is SGHAT and CDR2 is FQNNGV in the germline V gene. The V gene end was trimmed by 5 bases and the J gene end by 7 bases; junction bases not matched to a gene: 6. The CDR3 is 15 amino acids. The CDR3 loop reads CASSRGTGGHQPQHF. The CDR3 DNA is TGTGCCAGCAGCCGCGGGACAGGGGGCCACCAGCCCCAGCATTTT.

The chain couples TRBV2 to TRBJ1-5; D unresolved. The CDR3 runs 15 residues. Germline assignment: CDR1 SNHLY and CDR2 FYNNEI. Trimming pared 4 bases from V and 0 bases from J, leaving 10 bases between. In DNA, the CDR3 is TGTGCCAGCAGTGGTACCGGGATTAGCAATCAGCCCCAGCATTTT. The encoded protein is CASSGTGISNQPQHF.

J is TRBJ2-3 and V is TRBV7-6, with 7 bases that match TRBD2. CDR3 size: 15 residues. Germline V CDR1 and CDR2: SGHVS, FNYEAQ. With 5 bases clipped from V and 0 bases from J, the junction kept 5 bases outside the gene matches. The CDR3 sequence is CASSITSVSTDTQYF. CDR3 nucleotides: TGTGCCAGCAGCATCACTAGCGTTAGCACAGATACGCAGTATTTT.

The chain links TRBV4-2 to TRBJ1-1; D ambiguous. The CDR3 has 16 amino acids. V lost 0 bases to trimming and J lost 1 base, with 12 bases between them. The germline CDR1 and CDR2 sequences are LGHNA and YNFKEQ. The CDR3 DNA is TGTGCCAGCAGCCAAGACCAGGCAGCTACGAACACTGAAGCTTTCTTT. It encodes CASSQDQAATNTEAFF.

The chain couples TRBV5-1 to TRBJ1-4; TRBD1 aligns across 8 bases. V gave up 3 bases and J gave up 5 bases; unmatched junction bases: 6. CDR1 SGHRS and CDR2 YFSETQ come from the germline V gene. This CDR3 has 15 amino acids. CDR3 residues: CASSSGQGDNEKLFF. For the CDR3, the DNA is TGCGCCAGCAGCTCTGGACAGGGCGACAATGAAAAACTGTTTTTT.

The chain couples TRBV11-2 to TRBJ2-1; 9 positions match TRBD2. There are 17 residues in the CDR3. Germline lookup yields CDR1 SGHAT and CDR2 FQNNGV. V dropped 3 bases and J dropped 3; count of bases not matched to a gene: 9. The CDR3 spells CASSLGLAGYYYNEQFF. In nucleotides, the CDR3 is TGTGCCAGCAGCTTGGGTCTAGCGGGGTACTACTACAATGAGCAGTTCTTC.

The genes are TRBV5-5 and TRBJ1-2; TRBD1 matches 10 bases. CDR1 and CDR2 from the germline V gene are SGHKS and YYEKEE (reference sequence). With V trimmed by 5 bases and J by 3 bases, 4 bases remained unmatched. The CDR3 totals 14 residues. CDR3 coding DNA: TGTGCCAGCAGGAGACAGGGGGCAGACTATGGCTACACCTTC. Translated, it gives CASRRQGADYGYTF. Looking up the rest from reference TRBV5-5 and TRBJ1-2 gives the full variable domain: DAGVTQSPTHLIKTRGQQVTLRCSPISGHKSVSWYQQVLGQGPQFIFQYYEKEERGRGNFPDRFSARQFPNYSSELNVNALLLGDSALYLCASRRQGADYGYTFGSGTRLTVV.

This clone appeared once. The chain combines TRBV7-6 with TRBJ2-1; TRBD1 aligns across 9 bases. The CDR3 spans 15 residues. Germline V gene lookup returns CDR1 SGHVS and CDR2 FNYEAQ. V shed 4 bases and J 6 bases; nucleotides not matched to a gene: 7. CDR3 sequence (DNA): TGTGCCAGCAGCTCGGACAGGGGTATCGTCAATGAGCAGTTCTTC. This translates into CASSSDRGIVNEQFF. The variable domain in full, with the rest retrieved from reference TRBV7-6 and TRBJ2-1, is GAGVSQSPRYKVTKRGQDVALRCDPISGHVSLYWYRQALGQGPEFLTYFNYEAQQDKSGLPNDRFSAERPEGSISTLTIQRTEQRDSAMYRCASSSDRGIVNEQFFGPGTRLTVL.

The genes are TRBV27 and TRBJ1-2; 8 nucleotides align to TRBD1. Germline CDR1 reads MNHEY; CDR2 reads SMNVEV (reference sequence). CDR3 length: 15 amino acids. V lost 6 bases, J lost 4 bases, and 10 bases stayed unmatched. In DNA form, the CDR3 reads TGTGCCAGCAGCCGAACCAGGGGGCAGGGCTATGGCTACACCTTC. Amino acid sequence: CASSRTRGQGYGYTF.

The genes are TRBV7-9 and TRBJ1-2; D may be TRBD1 (5 bases). Looked up from germline, CDR1 is SEHNR and CDR2 is FQNEAQ (reference sequence). The V end lost 1 base, the J end lost 0 bases, and 9 bases lay between the germline ends. The CDR3 spans 15 residues. CDR3 DNA: TGTGCCAGCAGCTTAGGACAGCAGCCTAACTATGGCTACACCTTC. It codes for CASSLGQQPNYGYTF.